The sequence of this TCR beta chain was determined in a study of Graves' ophthalmopathy and Graves' hyperthyroidism. The germline V gene has CDR1 DFQATT and CDR2 SNEGSKA (reference sequence). This CDR3 is built from 13 residues. The authors amplified TCR beta CDR3 regions from RNA transcripts. The authors performed first-round RT-PCR with HTBI primers and then a second-round multiplex PCR. One entry per CDR3 protein results from TCRdb running MiXCR on the multiplex PCR reads. The sample has a few hundred thousand distinct CDR3 sequences; roughly 21% are singletons. This clonotype was found many times. What it binds is unknown. Study conclusions and caveats: The model achieved approximately 71% sensitivity and approximately 74% specificity for ophthalmopathy progression.

The chain has TRBV20-1 and TRBJ2-5; the D is unclear. The TCR originated in a woman in her forties or fifties with Graves' ophthalmopathy. Input material: peripheral blood. The DNA of the CDR3 is TGCAGCGCTCCCGAAGGTAGCCAAGAGACCCAGTACTTC. Protein product: CSAPEGSQETQYF.